A selection of T cell receptor beta chains follows, all from one sample in a study of T cell responses to AZD1222 COVID-19 vaccine. Produced via immunoSEQ multiplex PCR; TCRdb's table is partial and in-frame only. This sample has about 53,000 clones, with 80% to 90% found just once. Material: peripheral blood, obtained 28 days after the second AZD1222 dose. The source of these receptors is an adult who received the AZD1222 COVID-19 vaccine. The CDR3 runs from the conserved cysteine through the conserved F or W. D genes are given only for firm matches. Clone size is shown for a subset of rows, as once, few, many or a class of expanded clone.

clone size	D gene	V gene	J gene	CDR3 protein	CDR3 DNA
NA	NA	TRBV5-4	TRBJ2-7	CASSLDVYEQYF	TGTGCCAGCAGCTTGGACGTCTACGAGCAGTACTTC
NA	TRBD1	TRBV14	TRBJ2-7	CASSQTRGLDEQYF	TGTGCCAGCAGCCAAACGAGGGGGCTCGACGAGCAGTACTTC
few	NA	TRBV14	TRBJ1-1	CASVEWRGGTEAFF	TGTGCCAGCGTCGAATGGCGGGGGGGCACTGAAGCTTTCTTT
few	TRBD2	TRBV7-6	TRBJ2-7	CASSFSSGSWGEQYF	TGTGCCAGCAGCTTCAGCAGCGGGAGTTGGGGCGAGCAGTACTTC
NA	TRBD2	TRBV11-3	TRBJ2-5	CASSLGLAGARETQYF	TGTGCCAGCAGCTTAGGACTAGCGGGAGCCCGGGAGACCCAGTACTTC
NA	NA	TRBV6-6	TRBJ1-6	CASSYSSSPLHF	TGTGCCAGCAGTTACTCGAGCTCACCCCTCCACTTT
few	TRBD2	TRBV19	TRBJ2-5	CARASGTRTQYF	TGTGCCAGAGCTAGCGGTACGAGGACCCAGTACTTC
NA	NA	TRBV30	TRBJ2-7	CACGGTLSSYEQYF	TGTGCCTGCGGTGGGACTCTGAGCTCCTACGAGCAGTACTTC
NA	TRBD1	TRBV5-1	TRBJ1-1	CASSLDRGLTEAFF	TGCGCCAGCAGCTTGGACAGGGGGCTTACTGAAGCTTTCTTT
NA	TRBD1	TRBV5-1	TRBJ2-7	CASSLEQGVGEQYF	TGCGCCAGCAGCTTAGAACAGGGGGTAGGGGAGCAGTACTTC
once	TRBD2	TRBV3-1/TRBV3-2	TRBJ2-2	CASSLGTSGAGELFF	TGTGCCAGCAGCCTCGGGACTAGCGGAGCCGGGGAGCTGTTTTTT
NA	NA	TRBV9	TRBJ1-1	CASSVAQKNTEAFF	TGTGCCAGCAGCGTAGCCCAAAAGAACACTGAAGCTTTCTTT
NA	NA	TRBV5-5	TRBJ2-2	CASSLKGAGELFF	TGTGCCAGCAGCTTGAAGGGCGCCGGGGAGCTGTTTTTT
NA	NA	TRBV28	TRBJ1-4	CASSLQQGGEKLFF	TGTGCCAGCAGTTTACAGCAGGGCGGGGAAAAACTGTTTTTT
NA	TRBD1	TRBV27	TRBJ2-1	CASSLRTGRYNEQFF	TGTGCCAGCAGTTTACGGACAGGGCGCTACAATGAGCAGTTCTTC
NA	TRBD1	TRBV28	TRBJ2-7	CASSLNWWTGGLSQTYEQYF	TGTGCCAGCAGTTTAAATTGGTGGACAGGGGGCCTTTCTCAAACTTACGAGCAGTACTTC
NA	NA	TRBV11-2	TRBJ1-2	CASSLRDTANYGYTF	TGTGCCAGCAGCCTCCGGGACACAGCTAACTATGGCTACACCTTC
once	TRBD1	TRBV2	TRBJ2-7	CASSRDRGNEQYF	TGTGCCAGCAGCCGGGACAGGGGAAACGAGCAGTACTTC
NA	NA	TRBV25-1	TRBJ2-4	CASSDPETGVGNIQYF	TGTGCCAGCAGTGATCCCGAAACGGGAGTGGGAAACATTCAGTACTTC
few	NA	TRBV6-2/TRBV6-3	TRBJ2-5	CASSYARAQETQYF	TGTGCCAGCAGTTACGCCCGCGCGCAAGAGACCCAGTACTTC
NA	NA	TRBV6-5	TRBJ2-1	CASSSSSYNEQFF	TGTGCCAGCAGTTCCAGCTCCTACAATGAGCAGTTCTTC
few	TRBD2	TRBV7-9	TRBJ2-5	CASSPRTSGALAETQYF	TGTGCCAGCAGCCCCCGGACTAGCGGGGCCCTAGCAGAGACCCAGTACTTC
NA	NA	TRBV24-1	TRBJ1-1	CATSPTVMNTEAFF	TGTGCCACCAGTCCAACAGTTATGAACACTGAAGCTTTCTTT
NA	TRBD1	TRBV5-1	TRBJ2-1	CASSPQGAKYNEQFF	TGCGCCAGCAGCCCACAGGGGGCTAAGTACAATGAGCAGTTCTTC
NA	NA	TRBV9	TRBJ2-3	CASSGGAITDTQYF	TGTGCCAGCAGCGGAGGGGCCATCACAGATACGCAGTATTTT
NA	NA	TRBV7-2	TRBJ2-1	CASSLDSTPLEQFF	TGTGCCAGCAGCTTAGATTCAACTCCTCTTGAGCAGTTCTTC
NA	TRBD2	TRBV4-1	TRBJ2-3	CASSQEAGVSDTQYF	TGCGCCAGCAGCCAAGAGGCGGGAGTGTCAGATACGCAGTATTTT
few	TRBD2	TRBV7-9	TRBJ2-3	CASSLASGVTDTQYF	TGTGCCAGCAGCTTAGCCAGCGGGGTAACAGATACGCAGTATTTT
NA	TRBD1	TRBV9	TRBJ1-2	CASSVGTGHYGYTF	TGTGCCAGCAGTGTTGGGACAGGGCATTACGGCTACACCTTC
medium-sized	NA	TRBV14	TRBJ1-5	CASSPPPQGKYF	TGTGCCAGCAGCCCTCCCCCCCAGGGGAAGTATTTT
NA	NA	TRBV7-9	TRBJ2-7	CASSLYSEQYF	TGTGCCAGCAGCTTATATAGCGAGCAGTACTTC
NA	NA	TRBV6-6	TRBJ1-2	CASSQPGLTDGGYTF	TGTGCCAGCAGCCAACCGGGACTCACAGACGGTGGCTACACCTTC
NA	NA	TRBV10-3	TRBJ2-2	CATRLQGNTGELFF	TGTGCCACCCGACTCCAGGGGAACACCGGGGAGCTGTTTTTT
NA	NA	TRBV7-2	TRBJ2-5	CASSPSDLGTQYF	TGTGCCAGCAGCCCCTCGGACCTCGGGACCCAGTACTTC
NA	TRBD1	TRBV3-1/TRBV3-2	TRBJ1-2	CASSDRGVNYGYTF	TGTGCCAGCAGTGACAGGGGGGTAAACTATGGCTACACCTTC
once	NA	TRBV11-1	TRBJ2-5	CASRYGFRAQETQYF	TGTGCCAGCAGATATGGATTCCGGGCCCAAGAGACCCAGTACTTC
NA	TRBD2	TRBV29-1	TRBJ2-7	CSVAGTSGSSSYEQYF	TGCAGCGTTGCGGGGACTAGCGGGTCTAGCTCCTACGAGCAGTACTTC